This TCR beta chain was obtained from a study of post-analysis software for immune sequencing data. Looking at the study overall: The patients showed relapsing-remitting, secondary progressive and progressive-relapsing multiple sclerosis courses. Study-wide findings and caveats: Analysis by F measure revealed that same-batch samples clustered strongly together. Controls had significantly higher normalized Chao1 diversity than multiple sclerosis patients.

The sample holds one count of this clonotype. Its target is unknown. Prepared TCR beta cDNA libraries contained unique molecular identifiers. Each sample of about 0.95 to 11 million input T cells yielded 500,000 or so cDNA molecules, so each molecule approximated one T cell. TCRdb re-derived calls from the PCR reads in MiXCR, one entry per CDR3 protein. The sample contains roughly 540,000 distinct CDR3 sequences, approximately 34% of which appear only once. The receptor was derived from a girl aged 2-17 years with multiple sclerosis. Sequencing input: blood.

The chain's CDR3 is CAISGTNEQFF. The CDR3, as DNA: TGTGCCATCAGTGGGACAAATGAGCAGTTCTTC. This sequence joins TRBV10-3 and TRBJ2-1; D may be TRBD1 (5 bases). This CDR3 contains 11 residues. Germline values: CDR1 ENHRY, CDR2 SYGVKD. V lost 4 bases, J lost 7 bases, and 5 bases lay in between.